This TCR beta chain stems from a study of glioma-infiltrating T cells. Findings and limits, study-wide: Gliomas, especially low-grade, showed above-expected tissue-blood divergence; non-neoplastic patients showed below. CDR3 overlap between tissue and blood was very small.

Concerning this clonotype: What it recognizes is unknown.

Using RNA template, CDR3s of TCR alpha and beta were amplified with iRepertoire arm-PCR. Using its own MiXCR run on the multiplex PCR reads, TCRdb lists one record per CDR3 protein. The sample includes under 200,000 distinct CDR3 sequences, about 46% of them seen just once. The CDR3 contains 15 residues. V was clipped by 4 bases and J by 5 bases; unmatched bases: 4. Germline CDR1 is MGHRA and CDR2 is YSYEKL. The receptor was derived from a human donor with low-grade glioma or glioblastoma, undergoing nonglioma brain surgery, or in good health (not recorded which). The rearrangement uses TRBV4-1 and TRBJ2-1; 11 positions match TRBD2. The sequenced material came from glioma tissue, nonneoplastic brain tissue, or PBMCs (not recorded which). The DNA for the CDR3 is TGCGCCAGCAGCCGGACGGGACTAGCGGACAATGAGCAGTTCTTC. Its protein is CASSRTGLADNEQFF.